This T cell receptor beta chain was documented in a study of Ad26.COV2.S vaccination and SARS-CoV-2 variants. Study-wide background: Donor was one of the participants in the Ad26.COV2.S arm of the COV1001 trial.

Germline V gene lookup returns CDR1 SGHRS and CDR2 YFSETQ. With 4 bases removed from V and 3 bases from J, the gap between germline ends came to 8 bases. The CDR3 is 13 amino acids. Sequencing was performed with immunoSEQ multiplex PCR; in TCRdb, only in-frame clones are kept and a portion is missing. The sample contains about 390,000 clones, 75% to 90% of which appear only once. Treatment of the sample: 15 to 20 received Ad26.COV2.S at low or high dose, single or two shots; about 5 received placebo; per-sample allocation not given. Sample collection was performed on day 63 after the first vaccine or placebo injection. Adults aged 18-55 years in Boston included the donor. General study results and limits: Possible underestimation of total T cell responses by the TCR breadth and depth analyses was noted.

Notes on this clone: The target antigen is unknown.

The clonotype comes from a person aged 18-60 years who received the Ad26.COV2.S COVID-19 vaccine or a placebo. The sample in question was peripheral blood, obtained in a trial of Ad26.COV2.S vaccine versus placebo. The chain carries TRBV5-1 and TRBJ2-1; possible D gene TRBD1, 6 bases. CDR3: CASSGDIYNEQFF. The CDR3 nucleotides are TGCGCCAGCAGCGGGGACATCTACAATGAGCAGTTCTTC. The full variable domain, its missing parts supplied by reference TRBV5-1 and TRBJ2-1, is KAGVTQTPRYLIKTRGQQVTLSCSPISGHRSVSWYQQTPGQGLQFLFEYFSETQRNKGNFPGRFSGRQFSNSRSEMNVSTLELGDSALYLCASSGDIYNEQFFGPGTRLTVL.